A single sample is the source of the 5 T cell receptor beta chains below, sequenced in a study of cytomegalovirus exposure and HLA in healthy donors. Sequenced by immunoSEQ multiplex PCR; TCRdb stores in-frame clones only, minus some. The repertoire holds roughly 280,000 clones, just over 85% seen once, with around 1% in the top ten. Sequencing was carried out using PBMCs. Receptor source: a woman aged 18-29 years in good health and CMV-seronegative.

The V call is TRBV6-5, the J call TRBJ2-7, with D possibly being TRBD1 (6 bases). The CDR3 runs 14 residues. The V gene's germline CDR1 is MNHEY and CDR2 SVGAGI. V was shortened by 0 bases and J by 5 bases, with 11 bases between the two germline ends. CDR3 loop: CASSYSTGIHEQYF. In DNA, the CDR3 is TGTGCCAGCAGTTACTCGACAGGCATTCACGAGCAGTACTTC.

The chain uses TRBV5-1 and TRBJ2-7, with D perhaps matching TRBD1 (5 bases). The CDR3 is 13 residues long. V gave up 0 bases and J gave up 3 bases, with 7 bases separating them. Germline V gene data show CDR1 as SGHRS and CDR2 as YFSETQ. The CDR3 is CASSLEGNYEQYF. In nucleotides, the CDR3 is TGCGCCAGCAGCTTGGAGGGGAACTACGAGCAGTACTTC.

The chain has TRBV5-1 and TRBJ2-1, with D perhaps matching TRBD2 (7 bases). The CDR3 runs 17 residues. CDR1 is SGHRS, CDR2 YFSETQ, per germline. V was cut by 0 bases and J by 2 bases, with 15 bases left in between. The CDR3 DNA follows: TGCGCCAGCAGCTTGGCGGGGGGCGCAGGGACCTACAATGAGCAGTTCTTC. It translates to CASSLAGGAGTYNEQFF.

The chain employs TRBV28 and TRBJ2-1; 10 bases agree with TRBD2. In germline, CDR1 is MDHEN, CDR2 SYDVKM. The ends lost 5 bases at V and 9 bases at J; junction bases unmatched: 10. CDR3 length: 15 residues. CDR3 protein: CASSPGPSGSGEQFF. DNA of the CDR3: TGTGCCAGCAGTCCCGGCCCTAGCGGGAGCGGTGAGCAGTTCTTC.

The chain carries TRBV4-2 and TRBJ2-5; TRBD2 agrees at 14 bases. Germline lookup yields CDR1 LGHNA and CDR2 YNFKEQ. Trimming took 5 bases from V and 4 from J; bases not matched to a gene: 6. This CDR3 has 16 residues. The chain's CDR3 is CASSSSGLAGAETQYF. CDR3 DNA: TGTGCCAGCAGCTCATCGGGACTAGCGGGAGCAGAGACCCAGTACTTC.